The sequence of this T cell receptor beta chain was determined in a study of blood T cell repertoires in COVID-19. Study information: Acute and convalescent COVID-19 specimens originated in the United States, Italy and Spain. The cDNA or gDNA used as material had been derived from T cells, B-cell-depleted T cells, or PBMCs.

V lost 2 bases, J lost 3 bases, and 6 bases stayed unmatched. The CDR3 contains 15 residues. Germline CDR1 is SGHTA and CDR2 is FQGNSA. Seattle patients were enrolled during active infection and followed longitudinally. In the original workflow: Amplification from reference gene primers served as the basis for estimated nucleated cell counts. The method was immunoSEQ multiplex PCR; TCRdb's version includes in-frame clones alone and lacks a portion of them. V and J calls plus clone size are reproduced from that table; the DNA served to infer D and trimming. Here the sample spans 250,000 to 350,000 clones, 84% being singletons.

This chain joins TRBV7-2 and TRBJ1-1, with TRBD1 matching 7 bases. The receptor was isolated from a human donor with COVID-19, enrolled during active disease. The donor label of this sample is uncertain. The sample was peripheral blood. Here the CDR3 DNA reads TGTGCCAGCAGCTTAATCCCCAGGGGGGACACTGAAGCTTTCTTT. Translation: CASSLIPRGDTEAFF.